What follows are 16 T cell receptor beta chains derived from one specimen sequenced in a study of tumor and adjacent non-tumor tissue in lung cancer. This sample's RNA came from whole unsorted tissue. This non-tumor lung sample came from over 3 cm beyond the tumor edge. A modified ARM-PCR protocol with three rounds of nested PCR amplified TCRbeta. TCRdb passed the multiplex PCR reads through MiXCR, listing each CDR3 protein once. The sample carries some 100,000 distinct CDR3 sequences, 50% to 70% recorded once. Sequencing used distant non-tumor lung tissue. These receptors all stem from a man aged 30 to 45 with non-small cell lung cancer.

This clonotype was observed at least ten times. The J gene is TRBJ2-5, the V gene TRBV11-2; possible D gene TRBD2, 7 bases. There are 17 residues in the CDR3. With 1 base removed from V and 0 bases from J, the gap between germline ends came to 15 bases. The germline V gene has CDR1 SGHAT and CDR2 FQNNGV. CDR3 nucleotide sequence: TGTGCCAGCAGCTTAGGGGTGTCGCGGGGGCACCAAGAGACCCAGTACTTC. As protein: CASSLGVSRGHQETQYF.

Comments on this clonotype: This clone may be a read error of a much larger clone one base away. CDR3 protein: CASSSSGGGKQPQHF. The CDR3 DNA reads TGTGCCAGCAGTTCATCGGGTGGGGGGAAACAGCCCCAGCATTTT. The chain links TRBV12-3 or TRBV12-4 to TRBJ1-5; a possible D gene is TRBD1 (5 bases). Trimming took 4 bases from V and 7 from J, leaving 17 bases between them. This CDR3 comprises 15 residues.

This clonotype was picked up many times. CDR3 in amino acids: CASGPGTVTGELFF. CDR3 in DNA: TGTGCTAGTGGTCCCGGGACAGTCACCGGGGAGCTGTTTTTT. The chain combines TRBV12-5 with TRBJ2-2, with 7 bases that match TRBD1. In germline, CDR1 is LGHNT, CDR2 FRNRAP. The CDR3 spans 14 residues. The trim removed 5 bases at V and 4 bases at J, leaving 4 bases unmatched.

Details on this clonotype: At one end the junction does not follow the germline gene, possibly because of a read error. The J gene is TRBJ2-5, the V gene TRBV11-1; TRBD1 is a possible D gene (6 bases). The V gene's germline CDR1 is SGHAT and CDR2 FQDESV (reference sequence). CDR3 length: 15 residues. CDR3 nucleotide sequence: TGTGCCAGTAGCTCCGACTCAGGGGTAGGCGAGACCCAGTACTTC. Its protein is CASSSDSGVGETQYF.

Many counts were recorded for this clonotype. The CDR3 sequence is CSALAGGPGTDTQYF. The DNA for the CDR3 is TGCAGTGCTTTAGCGGGAGGGCCAGGCACAGATACGCAGTATTTT. This chain joins TRBV20-1 and TRBJ2-3; TRBD2 matches 11 bases. The CDR3 runs 15 residues. Trimming removed 5 bases from V and 1 base from J; junction bases left unmatched: 5. Germline V gives CDR1 DFQATT, CDR2 SNEGSKA (reference sequence).

This clonotype was counted a few times. The J gene is TRBJ1-2, the V gene TRBV11-2; unclear D gene. The length of the CDR3 is 13 residues. V was cut by 3 bases and J by 4 bases, with 9 bases left in between. In germline, CDR1 is SGHAT, CDR2 FQNNGV. The CDR3 sequence: CASSLTVGYGYTF. For the CDR3, the DNA is TGTGCCAGCAGCTTGACCGTGGGCTATGGCTACACCTTC.

A remark on this clonotype: Compared with germline, one end of the junction differs, possibly owing to a read error. The V gene is TRBV6-1, the J gene TRBJ2-3; tentative D call: TRBD2 (5 bases). The CDR3 totals 15 residues. Per the germline V gene, CDR1 is MNHNS and CDR2 is SASEGT. The CDR3: CARSELVGSTNTQYF. In nucleotides, the CDR3 is TGTGCCAGAAGTGAACTAGTGGGGAGCACAAATACGCAGTATTTT.

This clonotype has more than one count but fewer than ten. The chain uses TRBV5-1 and TRBJ2-3, with unresolved D. The CDR3 has 13 amino acids. V lost 4 bases to trimming and J lost 1 base, with 7 bases between them. The germline gives CDR1 SGHRS, CDR2 YFSETQ. The CDR3 nucleotides are TGCGCCAGCAGCCAGGAGCGCACAGATACGCAGTATTTT. Translation: CASSQERTDTQYF. Full variable domain (missing parts from reference TRBV5-1 and TRBJ2-3): KAGVTQTPRYLIKTRGQQVTLSCSPISGHRSVSWYQQTPGQGLQFLFEYFSETQRNKGNFPGRFSGRQFSNSRSEMNVSTLELGDSALYLCASSQERTDTQYFGPGTRLTVL.

This clonotype was counted at least ten times. This chain links TRBV20-1 with TRBJ2-3, with no clear D. Germline loops: CDR1 DFQATT, CDR2 SNEGSKA (reference sequence). V was clipped by 6 bases and J by 4 bases, with 11 bases between them. This CDR3 comprises 12 residues. CDR3 nucleotide sequence: TGCAGTGCCAGATCTGACCCAGATACGCAGTATTTT. This gives the protein CSARSDPDTQYF.

Comment on this clonotype: This may come from a read error, since a much larger clone is one base off. The chain has TRBV6-5 and TRBJ1-5; 8 positions agree with TRBD1. The CDR3 totals 15 residues. From germline, CDR1 is MNHEY and CDR2 SVGAGI. CDR3 sequence: CASGYSQGAGQPQHF. DNA for the CDR3: TGTGCCAGCGGTTACTCGCAGGGGGCAGGGCAGCCCCAGCATTTT.

As for this clonotype: A junction end diverges from the germline sequence, so it may reflect a read error. This chain uses TRBV4-1 with TRBJ1-1; D may be TRBD1 (5 bases). From germline, CDR1 is MGHRA and CDR2 YSYEKL. This CDR3 has 16 residues. The CDR3 DNA sequence: TGCGCCAGTAGCCATGATATCTATAGGGGAGGCACTGAAGCTTTCTTT. Its translation: CASSHDIYRGGTEAFF.

A word on this clonotype: Germline is not matched at one junction end, which may reflect a read error. V usage is TRBV11-3 and J usage is TRBJ2-1; D may be TRBD2 (6 bases). Germline lookup yields CDR1 SGHNT and CDR2 YENEEA. CDR3 length equals 15 residues. The CDR3 protein is CASSPRTITYNEQFF. Written as DNA, the CDR3 is TGTGCAAGCAGCCCCCGGACTATTACCTACAATGAGCAGTTCTTC.

A note on this clonotype: The conserved final phenylalanine or tryptophan is absent from the CDR3, which likely points to a read error. The rearrangement uses TRBV11-2 and TRBJ1-1; 7 nucleotides line up with TRBD1. Germline values: CDR1 SGHAT, CDR2 FQNNGV. This CDR3 has 15 amino acids. V was pared by 4 bases and J by 6 bases, with 11 bases of the junction left unmatched. In nucleotides, the CDR3 is TGTGCCAGCAGCTCCCGGGCCACAGGGGATGCTGAAGCTTTCATA. Protein sequence: CASSSRATGDAEAFI.

Comments on this clonotype: This is likely a read error, given that the CDR3 carries no conserved phenylalanine or tryptophan at its end. The chain uses TRBV10-2 and TRBJ1-1; 8 bases fit TRBD1. Germline V gives CDR1 WSHSY, CDR2 SAAADI. V trimming: 6 bases; J trimming: 4 bases; junction bases outside the gene matches: 4. The CDR3 has 13 residues. CDR3 bases: TGCGCCAGCAGCGGACAGGGCGGCACTGAAGCTTTCTAT. It codes for CASSGQGGTEAFY.

As for this clonotype: A much more abundant neighbour one base away suggests this may be a read error. V is TRBV6-2 or TRBV6-3 and J is TRBJ1-6; maybe TRBD1 (5 bases). Germline V CDR1 and CDR2: MNHEY, SVGEGT. The CDR3 is made up of 15 amino acids. V gave up 4 bases and J gave up 8 bases, with 15 bases separating them. CDR3 region: CASSSGNAWHSPLHF. The DNA for the CDR3 is TGTGCCAGCAGTTCAGGGAACGCTTGGCATTCACCCCTCCACTTT.

As concerns this clonotype: Its ends do not fully match the called genes, so a read error is possible. V usage is TRBV11-1 and J usage is TRBJ2-7, with D maybe TRBD1 (6 bases). This CDR3 has 14 residues. The germline CDR1 and CDR2 sequences are SGHAT and FQDESV (reference sequence). The CDR3 reads CASGSRGQSDEHYF. CDR3 in DNA: TGTGCCAGCGGCTCCCGTGGACAGAGCGACGAGCATTACTTC. The complete variable domain, with remaining parts taken from reference TRBV11-1 and TRBJ2-7, reads EAEVAQSPRYKITEKSQAVAFWCDPISGHATLYWYRQILGQGPELLVQFQDESVVDDSQLPKDRFSAERLKGVDSTLKIQPAELGDSAMYLCASGSRGQSDEHYFGPGTRLTVT.